The sequence of this TCR beta chain was determined in a study of blood T cell repertoires in COVID-19. This clone was detected once. Trimming stripped 4 bases from V and 3 bases from J, with 5 bases between. The CDR3 loop spans 11 amino acids. Germline CDR1 and CDR2: SGDLS and YYNGEE. The authors' processing: Counts of nucleated cells, estimated from reference gene primer amplification, were obtained. Generated by immunoSEQ multiplex PCR, the TCRdb table keeps only in-frame clones and is missing some. For V, J and clone size, that table is used; D and trimming come from the DNA. The data contain 100,000 to 150,000 clones, around 81% of them singletons.

The chain links TRBV9 to TRBJ2-7; no definite D call. This clonotype was sampled from a woman aged 50 to 65 with acute or convalescent COVID-19. Sequencing was performed on peripheral blood. CDR3 bases: TGTGCCAGCAGCTCGGGCTACGAGCAGTACTTC. Its protein product is CASSSGYEQYF.